This is a list of T cell receptor beta chains from one sample in a study of cytomegalovirus exposure and HLA in healthy donors. Sequencing used immunoSEQ multiplex PCR; TCRdb keeps in-frame clones, though not all of them. The repertoire holds 60,000 to 90,000 clones, with approximately 80% as singletons. The material sequenced was PBMCs. The receptors here all came from a man aged 70 or older in good health and CMV-seropositive. Each CDR3 is given with its conserved first and last residue. The D gene is left open where the match is weak. Only some rows state a clone size, as once, few, many or a class for expanded clones.

V	J	size	D	CDR3	DNA
TRBV9	TRBJ2-2	few	.	CASSVGGPRTGELFF	TGTGCCAGCAGCGTAGGCGGGCCCCGCACCGGGGAGCTGTTTTTT
TRBV11-2	TRBJ2-2	.	TRBD2	CASSLGTSGGALNTGELFF	TGTGCCAGCAGCTTAGGGACTAGCGGGGGGGCCTTGAACACCGGGGAGCTGTTTTTT
TRBV7-6	TRBJ1-6	.	.	CASSRKTDSPLHF	TGTGCCAGCAGCAGAAAGACAGATTCGCCCCTCCACTTT
TRBV7-9	TRBJ1-6	.	.	CASTTGSLHSPLHF	TGTGCCAGCACCACCGGGTCCTTACACTCACCCCTCCACTTT
TRBV6-1	TRBJ2-6	.	.	CASSELGGSGANVLTF	TGTGCCAGCAGTGAATTGGGCGGGTCAGGGGCCAACGTCCTGACTTTC
TRBV25-1	TRBJ2-7	.	.	CASGPAGYDEQYF	TGTGCCAGCGGGCCCGCCGGCTACGACGAGCAGTACTTC
TRBV18	TRBJ1-4	.	TRBD1	CASSGTGGVNEKLFF	TGTGCCAGCTCCGGGACAGGGGGCGTTAATGAAAAACTGTTTTTT
TRBV5-6	TRBJ2-7	.	.	CASTRQGPFHYEQYF	TGTGCCAGCACCCGCCAGGGGCCCTTTCACTACGAGCAGTACTTC
TRBV6-5	TRBJ2-7	.	TRBD1	CASSYHSGTGSYEQYF	TGTGCCAGCAGTTACCACTCCGGGACAGGGAGTTACGAGCAGTACTTC
TRBV25-1	TRBJ2-3	.	.	CASRPFGGARGTDTQYF	TGTGCCAGCAGACCTTTTGGGGGGGCGCGGGGCACAGATACGCAGTATTTT
TRBV4-3	TRBJ1-1	few	TRBD1	CASSGQGWTEAFF	TGCGCCAGCAGCGGACAGGGATGGACTGAAGCTTTCTTT
TRBV11-3	TRBJ2-3	.	TRBD2	CASSLGGGIDTQYF	TGTGCCAGCAGCTTGGGGGGGGGAATAGATACGCAGTATTTT
TRBV10-2	TRBJ1-2	.	.	CASSGEGGVEYGYTF	TGCGCCAGCAGTGGGGAGGGGGGTGTGGAGTATGGCTACACCTTC
TRBV2	TRBJ2-7	.	.	CASSADSYEQYF	TGTGCCAGCAGTGCCGACAGTTACGAGCAGTACTTC
TRBV5-6	TRBJ2-6	once	.	CASSLRGPVSGANVLTF	TGTGCCAGCAGCCTCAGGGGACCCGTCTCTGGGGCCAACGTCCTGACTTTC
TRBV9	TRBJ2-7	.	TRBD2	CASSAAGGSGGSSYEQYF	TGTGCCAGCAGCGCAGCAGGGGGGAGCGGGGGGAGCTCCTACGAGCAGTACTTC
TRBV10-1	TRBJ2-3	.	.	CASSEGVVADTQYF	TGCGCCAGCAGTGAAGGGGTTGTCGCAGATACGCAGTATTTT
TRBV28	TRBJ2-7	once	TRBD2	CASSPGLAGTWEQYF	TGTGCCAGCAGTCCGGGACTAGCGGGGACCTGGGAGCAGTACTTC
TRBV6-1	TRBJ1-2	.	.	CASSQVNYGYTF	TGTGCCAGCAGTCAGGTTAACTATGGCTACACCTTC
TRBV27	TRBJ1-6	.	.	CASAGEFNSPLHF	TGTGCCAGCGCAGGGGAATTCAATTCACCCCTCCACTTT
TRBV4-1	TRBJ2-7	.	TRBD2	CASSPTLGGSSYEQYF	TGCGCCAGCAGCCCTACGCTGGGCGGGAGCTCCTACGAGCAGTACTTC
TRBV5-1	TRBJ2-7	.	TRBD1	CASSKTGEVYEQYF	TGCGCCAGCAGCAAGACAGGGGAGGTCTACGAGCAGTACTTC
TRBV28	TRBJ1-1	.	TRBD1	CASSLTGILNTEAFF	TGTGCCAGCAGCCTGACAGGGATTTTGAACACTGAAGCTTTCTTT
TRBV10-3	TRBJ1-1	few	.	CAISDPGKSTEAFF	TGTGCCATCAGTGACCCAGGGAAAAGCACTGAAGCTTTCTTT
TRBV27	TRBJ2-5	.	.	CASSWQGGQYF	TGTGCCAGCAGTTGGCAGGGGGGCCAGTACTTC
TRBV2	TRBJ2-3	.	TRBD2	CASSGSGASTDTQYF	TGTGCCAGCAGCGGCAGCGGGGCCTCCACAGATACGCAGTATTTT
TRBV7-6	TRBJ2-5	.	.	CASSLAPSSETQYF	TGTGCCAGCAGCTTAGCGCCCAGTTCAGAGACCCAGTACTTC
TRBV5-1	TRBJ1-1	.	.	CASNIGGNTEAFF	TGCGCCAGCAATATAGGGGGGAACACTGAAGCTTTCTTT
TRBV30	TRBJ1-5	.	.	CAWGRGGAGGQPQHF	TGTGCCTGGGGAAGAGGGGGGGCTGGGGGTCAGCCCCAGCATTTT
TRBV7-9	TRBJ2-3	.	.	CASSPGNTDTQYF	TGTGCCAGCAGCCCCGGGAATACAGATACGCAGTATTTT
TRBV4-1	TRBJ2-4	.	.	CASSQGQGTAKNIQYF	TGCGCCAGCAGCCAAGGTCAGGGTACGGCCAAAAACATTCAGTACTTC
TRBV28	TRBJ1-2	.	TRBD1	CASSLGQGAYGYTF	TGTGCCAGCAGCCTGGGACAGGGGGCCTATGGCTACACCTTC
TRBV5-1	TRBJ2-1	.	TRBD1	CASSLGQGGVDEQFF	TGCGCCAGCAGCTTGGGACAGGGGGGTGTCGATGAGCAGTTCTTC
TRBV10-3	TRBJ1-1	.	.	CAISETAYEAFF	TGTGCCATCAGTGAAACAGCCTATGAAGCTTTCTTT
TRBV27	TRBJ2-7	few	TRBD2	CASSSGLAGGLYAYF	TGTGCCAGCAGTTCAGGACTAGCGGGGGGTCTCTACGCGTACTTC
TRBV4-2	TRBJ2-3	few	.	CASSQSPSEYTDTQYF	TGTGCCAGCAGCCAAAGCCCTAGCGAGTACACAGATACGCAGTATTTT
TRBV30	TRBJ2-5	.	.	CAWSVGGETQYF	TGTGCCTGGAGTGTCGGAGGAGAGACCCAGTACTTC
TRBV7-9	TRBJ1-1	.	TRBD1	CASSLGPTGGNTEAFF	TGTGCCAGCAGCTTAGGTCCGACAGGGGGGAACACTGAAGCTTTCTTT
TRBV7-3	TRBJ2-3	once	TRBD1	CASSLGQGTDTQYF	TGTGCCAGCAGCCTAGGACAGGGTACAGATACGCAGTATTTT
TRBV5-4	TRBJ2-3	few	TRBD2	CASSWGGDSTNTDTQYF	TGTGCCAGCAGCTGGGGGGGGGACTCTACTAACACAGATACGCAGTATTTT
TRBV7-3	TRBJ2-1	once	TRBD1	CASSSTGIHNEQFF	TGTGCCAGCAGCTCGACAGGGATACACAATGAGCAGTTCTTC
TRBV6-4	TRBJ1-2	once	TRBD1	CASSDLQGNGYTF	TGTGCCAGCAGTGACTTACAGGGGAATGGCTACACCTTC
TRBV7-6	TRBJ1-3	.	.	CASSFLPGEGNTIYF	TGTGCCAGCAGCTTCTTGCCGGGTGAAGGAAACACCATATATTTT
TRBV5-1	TRBJ1-4	.	TRBD1	CASSPGGVSEKLFF	TGCGCCAGCAGCCCAGGGGGCGTGAGTGAAAAACTGTTTTTT
TRBV6-5	TRBJ1-2	few	.	CASRKDGPGRNGYTF	TGTGCCAGCAGAAAGGACGGACCCGGGAGGAATGGCTACACCTTC
TRBV25-1	TRBJ2-5	few	.	CASSVRGGEETQYF	TGTGCCAGCAGTGTCCGGGGAGGAGAAGAGACCCAGTACTTC
TRBV7-9	TRBJ2-6	.	.	CASSLRGAGANVLTF	TGTGCCAGCAGCTTACGGGGAGCTGGGGCCAACGTCCTGACTTTC
TRBV19	TRBJ2-1	.	.	CATGSHYEQFF	TGTGCCACCGGGAGCCACTACGAGCAGTTCTTC
TRBV14	TRBJ2-5	.	.	CASSQQYGVAETQYF	TGTGCCAGCAGCCAACAATATGGAGTTGCAGAGACCCAGTACTTC
TRBV18	TRBJ1-2	.	TRBD1	CASSLGQGENYGYTF	TGTGCCAGCTCCCTCGGACAGGGGGAAAACTATGGCTACACCTTC
TRBV2	TRBJ1-2	.	TRBD1	CASSEGQDYGYTF	TGTGCCAGCAGTGAGGGACAGGACTATGGCTACACCTTC
TRBV28	TRBJ2-3	.	.	CASSGGQTDTQYF	TGTGCCAGCAGTGGAGGACAGACAGATACGCAGTATTTT
TRBV5-6	TRBJ2-1	.	.	CASTVGRFEQFF	TGTGCCAGCACCGTGGGCCGGTTTGAGCAGTTCTTC
TRBV28	TRBJ1-3	.	.	CASLPAQASGNTIYF	TGTGCCAGCCTCCCCGCACAGGCCTCTGGAAACACCATATATTTT
TRBV18	TRBJ1-5	.	.	CASSPYGDTIFNQPQHF	TGTGCCAGCTCACCATATGGGGACACAATCTTCAATCAGCCCCAGCATTTT
TRBV5-1	TRBJ2-7	once	TRBD2	CASSSQGAGAYEQYF	TGCGCCAGCAGCTCCCAGGGAGCGGGGGCCTACGAGCAGTACTTC